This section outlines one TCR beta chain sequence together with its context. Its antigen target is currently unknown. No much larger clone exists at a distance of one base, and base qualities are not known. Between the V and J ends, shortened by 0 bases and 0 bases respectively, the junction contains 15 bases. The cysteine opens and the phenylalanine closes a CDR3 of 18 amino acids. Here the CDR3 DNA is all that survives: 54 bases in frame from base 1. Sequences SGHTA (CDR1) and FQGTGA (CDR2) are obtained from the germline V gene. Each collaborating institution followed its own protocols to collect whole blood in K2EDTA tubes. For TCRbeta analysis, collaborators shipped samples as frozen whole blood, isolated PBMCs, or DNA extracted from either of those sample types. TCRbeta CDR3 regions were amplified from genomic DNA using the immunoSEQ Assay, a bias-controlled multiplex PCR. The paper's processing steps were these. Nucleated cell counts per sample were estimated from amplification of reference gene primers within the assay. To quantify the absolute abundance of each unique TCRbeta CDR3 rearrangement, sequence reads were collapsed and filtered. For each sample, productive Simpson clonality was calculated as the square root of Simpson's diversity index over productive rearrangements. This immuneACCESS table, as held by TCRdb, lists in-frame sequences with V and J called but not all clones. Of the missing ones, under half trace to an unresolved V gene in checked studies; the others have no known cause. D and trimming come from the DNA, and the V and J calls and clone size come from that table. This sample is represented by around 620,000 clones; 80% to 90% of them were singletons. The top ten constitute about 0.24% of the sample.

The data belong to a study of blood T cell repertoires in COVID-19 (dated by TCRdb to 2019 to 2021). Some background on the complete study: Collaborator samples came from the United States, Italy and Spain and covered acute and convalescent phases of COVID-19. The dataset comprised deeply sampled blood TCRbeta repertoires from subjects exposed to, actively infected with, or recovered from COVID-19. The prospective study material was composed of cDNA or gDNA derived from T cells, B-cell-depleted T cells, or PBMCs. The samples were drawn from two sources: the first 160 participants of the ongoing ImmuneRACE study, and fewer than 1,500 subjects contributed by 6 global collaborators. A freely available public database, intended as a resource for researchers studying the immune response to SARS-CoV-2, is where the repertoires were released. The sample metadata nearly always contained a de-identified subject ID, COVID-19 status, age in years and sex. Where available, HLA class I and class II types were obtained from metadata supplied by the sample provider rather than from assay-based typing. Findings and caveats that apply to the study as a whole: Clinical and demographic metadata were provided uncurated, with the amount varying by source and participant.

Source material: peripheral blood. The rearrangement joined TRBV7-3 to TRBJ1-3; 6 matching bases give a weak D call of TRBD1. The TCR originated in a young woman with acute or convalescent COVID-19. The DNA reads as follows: TGTGCCAGCAGCTTAACGGGACACCCCACAATCTCTGGAAACACCATATATTTT. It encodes CASSLTGHPTISGNTIYF.